A single sample is the source of the 11 T cell receptor beta chains below, sequenced in a study of T cell repertoires in cytomegalovirus infection. No antigen is known for these receptors. TCRdb reprocessed the reads via MiXCR and lists one record per CDR3 protein. The data show some 50,000 distinct CDR3 sequences, with 20% to 25% seen just once and approximately 90% held by the top ten. Sequencing was performed on CD8+ T cells from cultured PBMCs, taken from culture after CMV antigen stimulation. The receptors shown here come from a human donor in good health (CMV status not recorded). Some clones in this sample may be carry-over from other donors' samples.

The chain couples TRBV28 to TRBJ1-2; 7 bases fit TRBD1. The CDR3 runs to 16 residues. Germline V gene sequence: CDR1 MDHEN, CDR2 SYDVKM. V lost 3 bases, J lost 4 bases, and 11 bases stayed unmatched. The CDR3 protein is CASSFPHRQGGYGYTF. CDR3 in DNA: TGTGCCAGCAGTTTCCCCCATCGACAGGGAGGCTATGGCTACACCTTC.

This chain uses TRBV28 with TRBJ1-2; TRBD1 matches at 8 bases. Germline CDR1 is MDHEN and CDR2 is SYDVKM. The CDR3 runs 15 residues. The ends lost 6 bases at V and 6 bases at J; junction bases unmatched: 12. The CDR3 coding sequence is TGTGCCAGCAGCACCCAAGCAGGGGGCTTCGATGGCTACACCTTC. Amino acid sequence: CASSTQAGGFDGYTF.

This chain uses TRBV7-2 with TRBJ2-7; D gene unclear. The V end lost 2 bases, the J end lost 5 bases, and 10 bases lay between the germline ends. The CDR3 runs to 13 residues. The germline V gene encodes CDR1 SGHTA and CDR2 FQGNSA. CDR3 sequence: CASSLRSPHEQYF. As DNA, the CDR3 is TGTGCCAGCAGCTTACGCAGCCCCCACGAGCAGTACTTC.

The gene calls are TRBV7-9 and TRBJ2-7; a weak D match, TRBD2 (5 bases). The CDR3 is made up of 12 amino acids. The germline V gene encodes CDR1 SEHNR and CDR2 FQNEAQ (reference sequence). With 1 base removed from V and 5 bases from J, the gap between germline ends came to 6 bases. The CDR3 DNA is TGTGCCAGCAGCTTAGGACTAAACGAGCAGTACTTC. Protein: CASSLGLNEQYF. The variable domain in full, completed from reference TRBV7-9 and TRBJ2-7, reads DTGVSQNPRHKITKRGQNVTFRCDPISEHNRLYWYRQTLGQGPEFLTYFQNEAQLEKSRLLSDRFSAERPKGSFSTLEIQRTEQGDSAMYLCASSLGLNEQYFGPGTRLTVT.

Only a few counts were recorded for this clonotype. The chain carries TRBV28 and TRBJ2-3, with D uncertain. Germline CDR1 is MDHEN and CDR2 is SYDVKM. Deletions cut 5 bases from V and 2 bases from J, with 17 bases between. The CDR3 is made up of 16 amino acids. The CDR3 region has the DNA TGTGCCAGCAGTCCCAGATTGAAGCAACTCACAGATACGCAGTATTTT. Its translation is CASSPRLKQLTDTQYF.

This clonotype was seen ten or more times. V is TRBV29-1 and J is TRBJ2-7, with D perhaps TRBD2 (5 bases). V was shortened by 6 bases and J by 0 bases, with 12 bases between the two germline ends. Germline V gene lookup returns CDR1 SQVTM and CDR2 ANQGSEA. CDR3 size: 13 residues. This CDR3 reads CSVQDWDSYEQYF. The CDR3, as DNA: TGCAGCGTCCAGGACTGGGACTCCTACGAGCAGTACTTC.

There are a few counts of this clonotype. The chain recombines TRBV7-8 with TRBJ2-3; the match to TRBD2 covers 8 bases. This CDR3 is 15 amino acids long. The J segment lost 3 bases and the V segment lost 5 bases, leaving 7 bases of the junction unmatched. CDR1 is SGHVS and CDR2 is FQNEAQ in the germline V gene. The CDR3: CASSNREGRTDTQYF. In nucleotides, the CDR3 is TGTGCCAGCAGCAACCGGGAGGGGCGTACAGATACGCAGTATTTT.

This chain links TRBV7-8 with TRBJ2-4; 10 bases fit TRBD1. The V segment lost 5 bases and the J segment 7 bases; nucleotides outside the gene matches: 2. The CDR3 is made up of 13 amino acids. Germline assignment: CDR1 SGHVS and CDR2 FQNEAQ. In DNA form, the CDR3 reads TGTGCCAGCAGCCCGGGACAGGGGAACATTCAGTACTTC. Translated: CASSPGQGNIQYF.

The CDR3 here is CASSLAPGRTNEAFF. In DNA form, the CDR3 reads TGTGCCAGCAGCTTAGCGCCGGGACGGACAAATGAAGCTTTCTTT. V is TRBV7-2 and J is TRBJ1-1; D is possibly TRBD1 (5 bases). Germline lookup yields CDR1 SGHTA and CDR2 FQGNSA. The ends were cut back, 0 bases at V and 7 bases at J, with 15 bases in the middle. There are 15 residues in the CDR3.

A few counts support this clonotype. At one end the junction does not follow the germline gene, possibly because of a read error. J is TRBJ1-1 and V is TRBV7-8; no clear D gene. The V gene's germline CDR1 is SGHVS and CDR2 FQNEAQ. The CDR3 is 13 residues long. The CDR3 region is CASSIAPNTEAFF. CDR3 DNA: TGTGCCAGCAGCATAGCCCCGAACACTGAAGCTTTCTTT.

This clonotype came up a few times. The gene calls are TRBV28 and TRBJ2-2; D is perhaps TRBD1 (6 bases). V shed 6 bases and J shed 3 bases, with 14 bases lying between them. Per germline, CDR1 MDHEN and CDR2 SYDVKM. The CDR3 covers 15 residues. The CDR3 coding sequence is TGTGCCAGCAGCTTACAGGGACGGGACACCGGGGAGCTGTTTTTT. Translated: CASSLQGRDTGELFF.